The 19 T cell receptor beta chains below were found in one sample sequenced in a study of blood T cell repertoires in COVID-19. The assay was immunoSEQ multiplex PCR, and TCRdb's table has in-frame clones only and misses some. The table has nearly 350,000 clones, 87% seen once. The specimen was peripheral blood. These receptor sequences come from a woman aged 45-65 years with COVID-19, enrolled during active disease.

Comment on this clone: One end of the junction fails to match germline, which may point to a read error. The CDR3 DNA reads TGTGCCGTCAGGGACAGGGTTGGTCAGCCCCAGCATTTT. Amino acid sequence: CAVRDRVGQPQHF. The chain has TRBV10-3 and TRBJ1-5; 9 bases agree with TRBD1. The CDR3 consists of 13 residues. CDR1 and CDR2 (germline): ENHRY, SYGVKD.

This clone came up a few times. V is TRBV13 and J is TRBJ2-7; D unclear. V gave up 2 bases and J gave up 3 bases, with 11 bases separating them. This CDR3 contains 14 residues. CDR1 is PRHDT, CDR2 FYEKMQ, per germline (reference sequence). The DNA for the CDR3 is TGTGCCAGCAGCTTAAGTAGCCGAGTCTACGAGCAGTACTTC. It translates to CASSLSSRVYEQYF.

V and J are TRBV5-1 and TRBJ2-1; 8 bases fit TRBD2. In germline, CDR1 is SGHRS, CDR2 YFSETQ. Germline trimming cut 5 bases from V and 0 bases from J; bases unmatched to any gene: 1. The CDR3 runs to 14 residues. The CDR3 is CASRREGSYNEQFF. The CDR3 nucleotides are TGCGCCAGCAGACGGGAGGGCTCCTACAATGAGCAGTTCTTC.

This clone was observed once. The J gene is TRBJ2-5, the V gene TRBV4-1; 8 positions agree with TRBD2. V was clipped by 0 bases and J by 3 bases; unmatched bases: 6. Germline values: CDR1 MGHRA, CDR2 YSYEKL. The CDR3 runs 16 residues. CDR3 protein: CASSQDRWREEETQYF. CDR3 nucleotides: TGCGCCAGCAGCCAAGATCGCTGGCGGGAGGAAGAGACCCAGTACTTC.

V is TRBV27 and J is TRBJ2-3; D is perhaps TRBD2 (6 bases). This CDR3 has 13 residues. V dropped 6 bases and J dropped 2 bases, with 9 bases sitting between them. From germline, CDR1 is MNHEY and CDR2 SMNVEV (reference sequence). Here the CDR3 reads CASSLAYTDTQYF. The CDR3 DNA reads TGTGCCAGCAGCCTAGCGTACACAGATACGCAGTATTTT.

CDR3 sequence reads: CASSQGGQEGLYSNQPQHF. CDR3 DNA: TGCGCCAGCAGTCAAGGCGGACAGGAGGGGCTTTATAGCAATCAGCCCCAGCATTTT. This chain links TRBV23-1 with TRBJ1-5, with 7 bases fitting TRBD1. TRBV23-1 is assigned to the ORF class and has an uncertain function. The CDR3 is made up of 19 amino acids. With 2 bases clipped from V and 0 bases from J, the junction kept 13 bases outside the gene matches.

The chain is built from TRBV5-6 and TRBJ2-5, with unresolved D. Germline lookup yields CDR1 SGHDT and CDR2 YYEEEE. The CDR3 loop spans 14 amino acids. Trimming stripped 2 bases from V and 4 bases from J, with 12 bases between. CDR3 residues: CASSLGLASETQYF. The CDR3 DNA reads TGTGCCAGCAGCTTAGGTTTAGCATCAGAGACCCAGTACTTC.

This rearrangement joins TRBV19 to TRBJ2-3; 7 bases align to TRBD2. The length of the CDR3 is 18 residues. The trim removed 5 bases at V and 0 bases at J, leaving 14 bases unmatched. Germline V gene sequence: CDR1 LNHDA, CDR2 SQIVND (reference sequence). CDR3 region: CASSRGVAGRTSTDTQYF. In DNA, the CDR3 is TGTGCCAGTAGTCGTGGGGTAGCGGGCCGAACTAGCACAGATACGCAGTATTTT.

The V gene is TRBV7-9, the J gene TRBJ1-1, with D uncertain. This CDR3 has 14 amino acids. V was pared by 1 base and J by 1 base, with 7 bases between. Germline CDR1 reads SEHNR; CDR2 reads FQNEAQ (reference sequence). The CDR3 protein is CASSLVAENTEAFF. CDR3 nucleotides: TGTGCCAGCAGCTTAGTGGCAGAGAACACTGAAGCTTTCTTT.

This chain joins TRBV5-1 and TRBJ1-1; D remains unclear. Germline V lookup: CDR1 SGHRS, CDR2 YFSETQ. The V and J ends lost 2 bases and 0 bases respectively, with 8 bases between them. CDR3 size: 14 residues. The CDR3 protein is CASSLGAMNTEAFF. The DNA for the CDR3 is TGCGCCAGCAGCTTAGGAGCTATGAACACTGAAGCTTTCTTT.

The gene calls are TRBV24-1 and TRBJ1-2, with 8 bases matching TRBD1. The J segment lost 7 bases and the V segment lost 4 bases, leaving 10 bases of the junction unmatched. The germline CDR1 and CDR2 sequences are KGHDR and SFDVKD. The CDR3 extends over 15 amino acids. The CDR3 nucleotides are TGTGCCACCAGTGACCTCAGGGGGCGGTTCGGTGGCTACACCTTC. It translates to CATSDLRGRFGGYTF.

The chain links TRBV11-2 to TRBJ2-7; D might be TRBD1 (6 bases). The ends were cut back, 5 bases at V and 5 bases at J, with 13 bases in the middle. Germline V gene data show CDR1 as SGHAT and CDR2 as FQNNGV. The length of the CDR3 is 13 residues. The CDR3 region is CASSLQGSHEQYF. The CDR3 DNA reads as TGTGCCAGCAGCCTACAGGGTTCCCACGAGCAGTACTTC.

V gene TRBV4-2 combines with J gene TRBJ2-2; 8 bases align to TRBD2. J lost 5 bases, V lost 3 bases, and 2 bases had no gene match. The germline gives CDR1 LGHNA, CDR2 YNFKEQ. The length of the CDR3 is 14 residues. CDR3 amino acids: CASSQSGGTGELFF. In nucleotides, the CDR3 is TGTGCCAGCAGCCAGTCGGGGGGGACCGGGGAGCTGTTTTTT.

In this sample, this clone turned up a few times. J is TRBJ2-7 and V is TRBV6-6; 9 bases match TRBD2. Germline-derived CDR1 and CDR2 are MNHNY and SVGAGI (reference sequence). The V segment lost 8 bases and the J segment 2 bases; nucleotides outside the gene matches: 1. The CDR3 is 12 amino acids. The CDR3 loop reads CASGGRAYEQYF. The DNA for the CDR3 is TGTGCCAGCGGCGGGAGGGCCTACGAGCAGTACTTC.

The chain carries TRBV9 and TRBJ2-3; 10 bases are shared with TRBD2. The CDR3 length is 16 residues. The junction had 5 bases not matched to a gene; V was cut back by 0 bases and J by 4 bases. Germline V gene sequence: CDR1 SGDLS, CDR2 YYNGEE. This CDR3 reads CASSVGPSGSADTQYF. CDR3 bases: TGTGCCAGCAGCGTAGGGCCTAGCGGGAGCGCAGATACGCAGTATTTT.

The chain recombines TRBV6-2 or TRBV6-3 with TRBJ1-5, with unresolved D. Trimming cost V 2 bases and J 3 bases, with 14 bases left between them. The germline V gene has CDR1 MNHEY and CDR2 SVGEGT. The CDR3 sequence is 16 residues long. CDR3 amino acids: CASSYLTRQPNQPQHF. CDR3 bases: TGTGCCAGCAGTTACCTAACGCGGCAGCCCAATCAGCCCCAGCATTTT.

This sequence joins TRBV5-1 and TRBJ2-7; tentatively, D is TRBD2 (6 bases). V lost 2 bases and J 2 bases, leaving 11 bases between the germline ends. CDR3 size: 14 residues. From germline, CDR1 is SGHRS and CDR2 YFSETQ. CDR3 sequence (DNA): TGCGCCAGCAGCTTAGGGACTCCGACCTACGAGCAGTACTTC. Encoded protein: CASSLGTPTYEQYF. Drawing the rest from reference TRBV5-1 and TRBJ2-7, the complete variable domain is KAGVTQTPRYLIKTRGQQVTLSCSPISGHRSVSWYQQTPGQGLQFLFEYFSETQRNKGNFPGRFSGRQFSNSRSEMNVSTLELGDSALYLCASSLGTPTYEQYFGPGTRLTVT.

This chain links TRBV5-1 with TRBJ1-5; D is uncertain. The length of the CDR3 is 13 residues. Germline values: CDR1 SGHRS, CDR2 YFSETQ. Trimming took off 0 bases at V and 10 bases at J, with 11 bases between the two ends. CDR3 protein: CASSLGFRDPQHF. The CDR3, as DNA: TGCGCCAGCAGCTTGGGATTCCGGGATCCCCAGCATTTT.

This sequence joins TRBV27 and TRBJ2-7; 7 bases align to TRBD2. Germline trimming cut 6 bases from V and 1 base from J; bases unmatched to any gene: 3. Germline assignment: CDR1 MNHEY and CDR2 SMNVEV (reference sequence). CDR3 length: 13 amino acids. CDR3 coding DNA: TGTGCCAGCAGGCGGGAGTATTCCTACGAGCAGTACTTC. Translating it yields CASRREYSYEQYF.